This T cell receptor (beta chain) was profiled in a study of shared clonotypes between healthy human individuals. General study findings and limits: Between a handful of donors, naive CD4 clonotypes were shared at a level of around 5.1%. Represented diversity (both genetic and exposure-history) was limited by the small number of donors.

Of note for this clone: What it binds is not known.

CDR3 length: 18 residues. V gave up 3 bases and J gave up 4 bases; unmatched junction bases: 16. Germline assignment: CDR1 GTSNPN and CDR2 SVGIG (reference sequence). Per sorted-subset replicate PCR, input was approximately 0.2 ug DNA, representing 30,000 or so T cell genomes. Assay used: immunoSEQ multiplex PCR; TCRdb lists only in-frame clones, some missing. The sample lists roughly 1,100,000 clones, about 70% occurring once. Healthy adults negative for HIV, lacking recent acute infections or vaccinations, served as donors. This rearrangement joins TRBV30 to TRBJ2-7; the match to TRBD2 covers 12 bases. The source material was memory CD4+ T cells sorted from blood. Subset defined: CD45RA-negative fraction. This receptor was identified in a man between 18 and 35 years old in good health. DNA of the CDR3: TGTGCCTGGAGCCAACTAGCGGGAGGAAAGTACCCGTATTACGAGCAGTACTTC. It specifies CAWSQLAGGKYPYYEQYF.